Below are 28 T cell receptor beta chains sequenced from a single sample in a study of CD8 T cells in ankylosing spondylitis. In TCRdb, the 5' RACE reads were re-called with MiXCR into one record per CDR3 protein. The data contain 700,000 or so distinct CDR3 sequences, around 19% of them singletons. Study conclusions and caveats: One TCR beta motif, made up of 7 or 8 highly homologous variants, appeared characteristic of ankylosing spondylitis blood.

No antigen has been assigned to these receptors. Sequenced: blood, either unsorted or a sorted T cell fraction (not recorded which). These receptor sequences come from a male donor with ankylosing spondylitis.

This clonotype was counted many times. The chain joins TRBV7-2 to TRBJ2-7; 7 bases agree with TRBD1. The CDR3 is 14 residues long. V shed 5 bases and J 5 bases; nucleotides not matched to a gene: 9. Germline CDR1 and CDR2: SGHTA and FQGNSA. CDR3 coding DNA: TGTGCCAGCAGCACTAGACAGGGTACCGACGAGCAGTACTTC. Residues: CASSTRQGTDEQYF.

The rearrangement links TRBV5-5 to TRBJ1-1; D is ambiguous. The CDR3 consists of 15 residues. Trimming pared 4 bases from V and 5 bases from J, leaving 18 bases between. CDR1 SGHKS and CDR2 YYEKEE come from the germline V gene (reference sequence). The chain's CDR3 is CASSPNGRWDTEAFF. In nucleotides, the CDR3 is TGTGCCAGCAGCCCGAACGGGAGATGGGATACTGAAGCTTTCTTT.

In this sample, this clonotype turned up many times. The chain recombines TRBV25-1 with TRBJ2-7; D unresolved. The CDR3 covers 12 residues. From germline, CDR1 is MGHDK and CDR2 SYGVNS. The germline V and J ends were trimmed by 3 bases and 4 bases, with 7 bases remaining between them. CDR3 sequence reads: CASSDRLYEQYF. The CDR3 coding sequence is TGTGCCAGCAGTGATCGCTTATACGAGCAGTACTTC.

The chain couples TRBV10-3 to TRBJ2-1, with TRBD2 identical over 14 bases. J lost 3 bases, V lost 6 bases, and 1 base had no gene match. The CDR3 consists of 15 residues. The V gene's germline CDR1 is ENHRY and CDR2 SYGVKD. The CDR3, as DNA: TGTGCCATCAGCGGGACTAGCGGGGGCTACAATGAGCAGTTCTTC. It translates to CAISGTSGGYNEQFF.

This clonotype was seen at least ten times. J is TRBJ2-7 and V is TRBV3-1; 8 bases are a match to TRBD1. The ends lost 1 base at V and 7 bases at J; junction bases unmatched: 6. CDR3 size: 14 residues. Germline V gene sequence: CDR1 LGHDT, CDR2 YNNKEL (reference sequence). The CDR3 nucleotides read TGTGCCAGCAGCCAAGTCCAGGGGGCGGGTGAGCAGTACTTC. Translation: CASSQVQGAGEQYF.

There are a few counts of this clonotype. The rearrangement joins TRBV2 to TRBJ1-5; D is unresolved. The CDR3 extends over 14 amino acids. With 6 bases removed from V and 5 bases from J, the gap between germline ends came to 14 bases. From germline, CDR1 is SNHLY and CDR2 FYNNEI. The CDR3 loop is CASRDPRRDQPQHF. The DNA of the CDR3 is TGTGCCAGCAGGGACCCCCGGCGGGATCAGCCCCAGCATTTT. The whole variable domain, filled in from reference TRBV2 and TRBJ1-5, reads EPEVTQTPSHQVTQMGQEVILRCVPISNHLYFYWYRQILGQKVEFLVSFYNNEISEKSEIFDDQFSVERPDGSNFTLKIRSTKLEDSAMYFCASRDPRRDQPQHFGDGTRLSIL.

J is TRBJ2-1 and V is TRBV7-2; 11 positions agree with TRBD2. Germline V gene lookup returns CDR1 SGHTA and CDR2 FQGNSA. The CDR3 sequence is 18 residues long. The V and J ends lost 0 bases and 5 bases, in that order; junction bases with no gene match: 9. The CDR3 spells CASSLAPPASGGNNEQFF. Here the CDR3 DNA reads TGTGCCAGCAGCTTAGCTCCCCCGGCTAGCGGGGGGAACAATGAGCAGTTCTTC.

J is TRBJ2-2 and V is TRBV12-3 or TRBV12-4; no clear D gene. Trimming took 3 bases from V and 4 from J, leaving 9 bases between them. The CDR3 loop spans 14 amino acids. CDR3 DNA: TGTGCCAGCAGTTTGTTAGCCGCCACCGGGGAGCTGTTTTTT. This sequence encodes CASSLLAATGELFF.

This clonotype was picked up a small number of times. This sequence joins TRBV12-3 or TRBV12-4 and TRBJ2-6; no firm D call. The CDR3 covers 15 residues. Deletions cut 5 bases from V and 0 bases from J, with 8 bases between. The DNA of the CDR3 is TGTGCCAGCAGTCCTAGTCACTCTGGGGCCAACGTCCTGACTTTC. Translated: CASSPSHSGANVLTF.

This clonotype has a handful of counts. J is TRBJ2-1 and V is TRBV12-3 or TRBV12-4; D gene unclear. V lost 4 bases, J lost 8 bases, and 12 bases lay in between. This CDR3 region has 13 residues. The CDR3 sequence is CASSSWVFDEQFF. The CDR3 DNA is TGTGCCAGCAGTTCCTGGGTATTCGATGAGCAGTTCTTC.

The chain combines TRBV21-1 with TRBJ2-7; TRBD2 reflects the table's D call only, with no check against the DNA. TRBV21-1 is reported as a pseudogene. The CDR3 length is 15 residues. The CDR3 reads CASSKGVGGRGEQYF. The DNA of the CDR3 is TGTGCCAGCAGCAAGGGCGTTGGCGGGAGAGGCGAGCAGTACTTC.

The chain carries TRBV24-1 and TRBJ2-7; possibly TRBD1 for D (5 bases). This CDR3 has 13 amino acids. CDR1 and CDR2 from the germline V gene are KGHDR and SFDVKD. V lost 1 base and J 3 bases, leaving 6 bases between the germline ends. This CDR3 reads CATSDFDSYEQYF. The CDR3 DNA is TGTGCCACCAGTGATTTTGACAGCTACGAGCAGTACTTC.

This clonotype was detected once. This chain uses TRBV6-1 with TRBJ1-5, with D possibly matching TRBD1 (5 bases). This CDR3 spans 16 amino acids. Germline assignment: CDR1 MNHNS and CDR2 SASEGT. V dropped 1 base and J dropped 0 bases, with 10 bases sitting between them. The CDR3 spells CASSEGQGVSNQPQHF. CDR3 sequence (DNA): TGTGCCAGCAGTGAAGGTCAGGGCGTTAGCAATCAGCCCCAGCATTTT.

The V call is TRBV27, the J call TRBJ1-1; tentative D call: TRBD1 (6 bases). V lost 0 bases to trimming and J lost 3 bases, with 23 bases between them. The CDR3 extends over 19 amino acids. The germline CDR1 and CDR2 sequences are MNHEY and SMNVEV (reference sequence). This chain's CDR3 is CASSLSMRGSWGSDTEAFF. CDR3 coding DNA: TGTGCCAGCAGTTTATCGATGAGGGGGTCCTGGGGGAGCGACACTGAAGCTTTCTTT.

This clonotype was found a few times. CDR3 nucleotide sequence: TGTGCCAGCAGCTCCCAAGGGGGCTCAGATACGCAGTATTTT. It codes for CASSSQGGSDTQYF. The rearrangement uses TRBV7-2 and TRBJ2-3; 7 bases are shared with TRBD1. V was pared by 4 bases and J by 4 bases, with 5 bases of the junction left unmatched. The CDR3 consists of 14 residues. Germline CDR1 reads SGHTA; CDR2 reads FQGNSA.

This clonotype was counted only a few times. The chain joins TRBV4-2 to TRBJ2-2; 7 bases are a match to TRBD1. CDR1 LGHNA and CDR2 YNFKEQ come from the germline V gene. After removal of 1 base from V and 6 bases from J, the junction contained 14 bases not matched to a gene. The CDR3 extends over 18 amino acids. In DNA form, the CDR3 reads TGTGCCAGCAGCCAAGTAATGGACAGGACCTTTCGGGCCGGGGAGCTGTTTTTT. Amino acids: CASSQVMDRTFRAGELFF.

This clonotype was picked up one time. The CDR3 region is CASRTGQGGIYEQYF. DNA of the CDR3: TGTGCCAGCAGGACTGGACAGGGGGGCATCTACGAGCAGTACTTC. The rearrangement joins TRBV6-1 to TRBJ2-7; 10 bases are a match to TRBD1. The V gene end was trimmed by 6 bases and the J gene end by 3 bases; junction bases not matched to a gene: 8. CDR1 MNHNS and CDR2 SASEGT come from the germline V gene. The CDR3 totals 15 residues.

This clonotype was counted between two and nine times. The chain couples TRBV29-1 to TRBJ2-1, with 9 bases that match TRBD1. In germline, CDR1 is SQVTM, CDR2 ANQGSEA. The CDR3 length is 14 residues. V lost 7 bases to trimming and J lost 3 bases; unmatched junction nucleotides: 7. The CDR3 region has the DNA TGCAGCGCACAGACAGGGGGAGGCTACAATGAGCAGTTCTTC. Protein: CSAQTGGGYNEQFF.

This clonotype was counted a few times. The chain links TRBV7-2 to TRBJ2-1; D is tentatively TRBD1 or TRBD2 (5 bases each). The V end lost 5 bases, the J end lost 7 bases, and 21 bases lay between the germline ends. The germline gives CDR1 SGHTA, CDR2 FQGNSA. The CDR3 sequence is 16 residues long. The CDR3 sequence: CASSPRDLLLVNEQFF. CDR3 nucleotides: TGTGCCAGCAGCCCCCGGGACCTCCTGCTGGTGAATGAGCAGTTCTTC.

This clonotype turned up a few times. V is TRBV4-1 and J is TRBJ2-7; D remains unclear. V dropped 4 bases and J dropped 3 bases, with 13 bases sitting between them. The CDR3 length is 14 residues. CDR1 and CDR2 from the germline V gene are MGHRA and YSYEKL. In nucleotides, the CDR3 is TGCGCCAGCAGCCCAGAAGTTTTGAACTACGAGCAGTACTTC. Translation: CASSPEVLNYEQYF.

V and J are TRBV20-1 and TRBJ2-1; 11 bases align to TRBD2. V trimming: 0 bases; J trimming: 4 bases; junction bases outside the gene matches: 2. This CDR3 spans 15 amino acids. Germline V gene lookup returns CDR1 DFQATT and CDR2 SNEGSKA (reference sequence). CDR3 amino acids: CSARERLAGYNEQFF. In nucleotides, the CDR3 is TGCAGTGCTAGAGAGAGACTAGCGGGATACAATGAGCAGTTCTTC.

The rearrangement joins TRBV27 to TRBJ2-7; D possibly matches TRBD1 or TRBD2 (5 bases each). Deletions cut 6 bases from V and 5 bases from J, with 20 bases between. Germline V gene sequence: CDR1 MNHEY, CDR2 SMNVEV (reference sequence). This CDR3 comprises 15 residues. The DNA of the CDR3 is TGTGCCAGCAGAAGATTGGGAGCTAGAGGGGACGAGCAGTACTTC. Amino acid sequence: CASRRLGARGDEQYF.

There are a few counts of this clonotype. The chain employs TRBV9 and TRBJ1-1; D gene ambiguous. Per germline, CDR1 SGDLS and CDR2 YYNGEE. The length of the CDR3 is 14 residues. V gave up 0 bases and J gave up 3 bases, with 9 bases separating them. For the CDR3, the DNA is TGTGCCAGCAGCGTAGGAGGGATTGACACTGAAGCTTTCTTT. Translated, it gives CASSVGGIDTEAFF.

This clonotype was counted a few times. The CDR3 reads CSVKTGNYGYTF. As DNA, the CDR3 is TGCAGTGTTAAGACAGGAAACTATGGCTACACCTTC. This chain connects TRBV20-1 to TRBJ1-2; a possible D gene is TRBD1 (6 bases). This CDR3 has 12 amino acids. The germline CDR1 and CDR2 sequences are DFQATT and SNEGSKA (reference sequence). Trimming took off 7 bases at V and 2 bases at J, with 11 bases between the two ends.

The CDR3 DNA follows: TGTGCCAGCAGCCAGGGACAGCCCTGGGCCTACGAGCAGTACTTC. It is translated as CASSQGQPWAYEQYF. V is TRBV7-8 and J is TRBJ2-7, with TRBD1 matching over 7 bases. Germline CDR1 and CDR2: SGHVS and FQNEAQ. With V trimmed by 5 bases and J by 2 bases, 9 bases remained unmatched. This CDR3 contains 15 residues.

The CDR3 nucleotides read TGCAGCGTTGTAAGCGGGGGGTCCTACAATGAGCAGTTCTTC. Translated, it gives CSVVSGGSYNEQFF. The chain combines TRBV29-1 with TRBJ2-1; 9 bases line up with TRBD2. The CDR3 has 14 amino acids. The germline CDR1 and CDR2 sequences are SQVTM and ANQGSEA. V was pared by 4 bases and J by 1 base, with 2 bases of the junction left unmatched.

This clonotype has only a few counts. V gene TRBV12-3 or TRBV12-4 combines with J gene TRBJ2-7; 9 bases map to TRBD2. Trimming took 4 bases from V and 6 from J; bases not matched to a gene: 13. This CDR3 is built from 16 residues. This CDR3 is CASSSNVLAGALEQYF. In DNA, the CDR3 is TGTGCCAGCAGTTCAAATGTATTAGCGGGAGCACTCGAGCAGTACTTC.

V and J are TRBV29-1 and TRBJ2-5, with TRBD1 matching over 8 bases. Germline V gene lookup returns CDR1 SQVTM and CDR2 ANQGSEA. The CDR3 spans 12 residues. J was trimmed by 4 bases and V by 7 bases; bases with no gene match: 5. Here the CDR3 DNA reads TGCAGCGGGGGACAGGCCGCAGAGACCCAGTACTTC. Translated: CSGGQAAETQYF.